This T cell receptor (beta chain) came from a study of T-cell reconstitution after alpha-beta-depleted transplantation in children. For TCRbeta, the library was prepared with unique molecular identifiers. TCRdb re-called the PCR reads with MiXCR, one entry per CDR3 protein. The repertoire consists of more than 550,000 distinct CDR3 sequences, with under 12% occurring once and the leading ten covering 3.5% to 5%. Trimming took 4 bases from V and 4 from J; bases not matched to a gene: 12. Germline CDR1 and CDR2: SGHRS and YFSETQ. This CDR3 spans 16 amino acids. The material was PBMCs from the stem cell graft donor, obtained from the stem cell graft. The chain recombines TRBV5-1 with TRBJ2-3; TRBD2 agrees at 7 bases. The sequence was collected from a human donor who donated a stem cell graft to a child with acute myeloid leukemia. This CDR3 reads CASSIYGRGGADTQYF. The CDR3 DNA reads as TGCGCCAGCAGCATCTACGGACGGGGAGGGGCAGATACGCAGTATTTT.